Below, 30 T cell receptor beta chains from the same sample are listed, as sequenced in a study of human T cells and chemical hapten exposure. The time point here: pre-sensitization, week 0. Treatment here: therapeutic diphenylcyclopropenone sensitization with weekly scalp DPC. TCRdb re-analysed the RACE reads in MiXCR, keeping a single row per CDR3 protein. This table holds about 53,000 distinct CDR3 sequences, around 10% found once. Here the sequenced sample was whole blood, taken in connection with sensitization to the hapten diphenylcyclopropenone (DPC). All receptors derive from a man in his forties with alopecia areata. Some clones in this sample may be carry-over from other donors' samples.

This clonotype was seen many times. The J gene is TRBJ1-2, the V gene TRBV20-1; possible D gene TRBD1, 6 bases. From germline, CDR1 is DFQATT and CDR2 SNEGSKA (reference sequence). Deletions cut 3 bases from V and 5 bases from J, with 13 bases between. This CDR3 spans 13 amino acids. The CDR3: CSARALDSYGYTF. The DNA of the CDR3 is TGCAGTGCTAGGGCCCTGGACAGTTATGGCTACACCTTC.

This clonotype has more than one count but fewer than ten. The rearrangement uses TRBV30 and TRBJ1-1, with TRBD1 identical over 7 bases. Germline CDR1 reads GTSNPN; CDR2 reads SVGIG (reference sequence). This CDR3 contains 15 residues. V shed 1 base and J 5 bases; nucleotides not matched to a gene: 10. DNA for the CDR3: TGTGCCTGGAGTGAGGGCAGACCCAGGGGGACTGAAGCTTTCTTT. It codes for CAWSEGRPRGTEAFF.

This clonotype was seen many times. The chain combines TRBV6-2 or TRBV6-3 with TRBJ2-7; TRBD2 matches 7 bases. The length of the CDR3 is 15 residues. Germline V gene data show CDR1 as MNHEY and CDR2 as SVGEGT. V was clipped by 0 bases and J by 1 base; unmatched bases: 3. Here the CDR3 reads CASSYSSSGSYEQYF. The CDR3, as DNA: TGTGCCAGCAGTTACTCGTCTAGCGGTTCCTACGAGCAGTACTTC.

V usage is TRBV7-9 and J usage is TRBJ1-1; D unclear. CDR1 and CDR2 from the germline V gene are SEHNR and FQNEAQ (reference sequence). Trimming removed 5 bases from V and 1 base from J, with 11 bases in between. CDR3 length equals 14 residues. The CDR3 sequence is CASSSELENTEAFF. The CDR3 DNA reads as TGTGCCAGCAGCAGCGAATTAGAGAACACTGAAGCTTTCTTT.

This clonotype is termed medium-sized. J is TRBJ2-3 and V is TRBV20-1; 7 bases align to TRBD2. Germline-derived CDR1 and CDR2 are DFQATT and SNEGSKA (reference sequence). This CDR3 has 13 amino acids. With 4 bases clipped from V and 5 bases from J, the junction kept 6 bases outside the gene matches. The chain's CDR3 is CSATIGRIDTQYF. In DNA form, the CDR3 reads TGCAGTGCTACGATCGGGAGGATAGATACGCAGTATTTT.

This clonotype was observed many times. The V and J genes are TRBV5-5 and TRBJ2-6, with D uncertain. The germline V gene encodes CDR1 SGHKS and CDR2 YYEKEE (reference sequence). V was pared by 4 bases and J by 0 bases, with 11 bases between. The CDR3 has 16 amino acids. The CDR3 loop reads CASSPGPLSGANVLTF. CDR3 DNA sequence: TGTGCCAGCAGCCCCGGACCGCTCTCTGGGGCCAACGTCCTGACTTTC.

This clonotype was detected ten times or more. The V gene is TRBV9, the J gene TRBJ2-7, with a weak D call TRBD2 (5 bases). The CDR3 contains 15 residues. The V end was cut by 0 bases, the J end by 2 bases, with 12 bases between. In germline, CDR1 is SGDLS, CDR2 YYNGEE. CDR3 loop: CASSVGGSGAYEQYF. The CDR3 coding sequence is TGTGCCAGCAGCGTAGGAGGGAGTGGCGCCTACGAGCAGTACTTC.

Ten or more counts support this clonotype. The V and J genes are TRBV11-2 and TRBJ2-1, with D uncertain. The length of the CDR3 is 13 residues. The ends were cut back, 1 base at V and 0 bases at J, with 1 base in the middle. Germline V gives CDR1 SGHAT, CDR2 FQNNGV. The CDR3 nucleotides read TGTGCCAGCAGCTTAGCCTCCTACAATGAGCAGTTCTTC. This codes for CASSLASYNEQFF.

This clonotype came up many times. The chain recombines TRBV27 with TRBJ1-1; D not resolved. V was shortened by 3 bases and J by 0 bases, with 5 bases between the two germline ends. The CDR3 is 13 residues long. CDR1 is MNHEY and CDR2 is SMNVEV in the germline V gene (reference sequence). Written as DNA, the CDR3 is TGTGCCAGCAGTTTCGGCATGAACACTGAAGCTTTCTTT. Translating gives CASSFGMNTEAFF.

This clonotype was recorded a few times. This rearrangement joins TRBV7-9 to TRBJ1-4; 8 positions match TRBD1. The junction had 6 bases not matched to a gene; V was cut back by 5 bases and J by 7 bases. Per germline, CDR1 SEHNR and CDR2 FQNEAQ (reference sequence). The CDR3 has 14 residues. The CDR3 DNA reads TGTGCCAGCAGCCCGCAGGGGGCTGGTGAAAAACTGTTTTTT. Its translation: CASSPQGAGEKLFF.

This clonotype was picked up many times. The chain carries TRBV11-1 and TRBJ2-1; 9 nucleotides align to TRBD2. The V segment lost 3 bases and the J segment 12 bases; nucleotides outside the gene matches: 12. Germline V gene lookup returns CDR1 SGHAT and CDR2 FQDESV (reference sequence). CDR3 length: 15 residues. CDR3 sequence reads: CASSFRAGGTGRQFF. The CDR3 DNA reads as TGTGCCAGCAGCTTTAGAGCGGGAGGAACGGGGCGGCAGTTCTTC.

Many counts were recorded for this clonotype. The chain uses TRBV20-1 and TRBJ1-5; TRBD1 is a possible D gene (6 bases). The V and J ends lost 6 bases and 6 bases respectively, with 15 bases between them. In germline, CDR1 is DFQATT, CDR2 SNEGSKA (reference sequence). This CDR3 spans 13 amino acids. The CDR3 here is CSALGQGSQPQHF. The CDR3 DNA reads TGCAGTGCGCTAGGGCAGGGGAGTCAGCCCCAGCATTTT.

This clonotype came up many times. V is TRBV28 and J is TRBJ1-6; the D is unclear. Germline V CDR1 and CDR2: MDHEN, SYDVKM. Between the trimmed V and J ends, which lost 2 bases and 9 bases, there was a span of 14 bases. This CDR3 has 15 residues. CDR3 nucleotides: TGTGCCAGCAGTTTAGGAGGGAGGGCAATTTCACCCCTCCACTTT. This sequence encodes CASSLGGRAISPLHF.

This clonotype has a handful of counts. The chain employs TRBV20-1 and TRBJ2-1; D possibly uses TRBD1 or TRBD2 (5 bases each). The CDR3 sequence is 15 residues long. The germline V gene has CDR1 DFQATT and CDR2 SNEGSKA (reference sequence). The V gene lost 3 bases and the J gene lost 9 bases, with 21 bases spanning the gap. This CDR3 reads CSARFFGTTSIEQFF. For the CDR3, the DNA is TGCAGTGCTAGGTTCTTTGGGACCACTAGTATTGAGCAGTTCTTC.

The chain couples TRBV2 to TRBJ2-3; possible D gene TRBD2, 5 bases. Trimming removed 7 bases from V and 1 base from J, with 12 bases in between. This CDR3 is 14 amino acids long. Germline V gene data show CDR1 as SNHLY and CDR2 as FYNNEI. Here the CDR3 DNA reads TGTGCCAGCAAAAGGCAACTAGGCACAGATACGCAGTATTTT. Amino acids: CASKRQLGTDTQYF.

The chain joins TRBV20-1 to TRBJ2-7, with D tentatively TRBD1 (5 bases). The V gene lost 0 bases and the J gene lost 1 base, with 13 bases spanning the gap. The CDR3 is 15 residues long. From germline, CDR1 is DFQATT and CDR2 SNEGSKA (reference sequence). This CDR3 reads CSARDMAGPSYEQYF. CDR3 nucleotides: TGCAGTGCTAGAGATATGGCAGGGCCATCCTACGAGCAGTACTTC.

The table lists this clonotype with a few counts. The CDR3 sequence: CASSLDRGYRNTIYF. The CDR3 bases are TGTGCCAGCAGTTTAGACAGGGGGTACCGAAACACCATATATTTT. The chain couples TRBV12-3 or TRBV12-4 to TRBJ1-3; 8 bases match TRBD1. The CDR3 is 15 residues long. V lost 1 base, J lost 5 bases, and 4 bases stayed unmatched.

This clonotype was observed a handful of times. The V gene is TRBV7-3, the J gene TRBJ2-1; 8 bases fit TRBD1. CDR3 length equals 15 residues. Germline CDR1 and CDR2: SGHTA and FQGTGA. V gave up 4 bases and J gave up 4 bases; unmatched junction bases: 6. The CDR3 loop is CASSSTGVGYNEQFF. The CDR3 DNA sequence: TGTGCCAGCAGCTCGACAGGGGTGGGTTACAATGAGCAGTTCTTC.

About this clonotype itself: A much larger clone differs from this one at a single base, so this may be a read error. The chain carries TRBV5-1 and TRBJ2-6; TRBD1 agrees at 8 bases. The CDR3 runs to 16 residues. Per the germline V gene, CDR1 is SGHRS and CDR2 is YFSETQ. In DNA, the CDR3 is TGCGCCAGCAGCCCACACCAGGGGGCAAGGGCCAACGTCCCGACTTTC. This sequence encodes CASSPHQGARANVPTF. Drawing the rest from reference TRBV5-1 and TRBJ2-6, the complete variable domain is KAGVTQTPRYLIKTRGQQVTLSCSPISGHRSVSWYQQTPGQGLQFLFEYFSETQRNKGNFPGRFSGRQFSNSRSEMNVSTLELGDSALYLCASSPHQGARANVPTFGAGSRLTVL.

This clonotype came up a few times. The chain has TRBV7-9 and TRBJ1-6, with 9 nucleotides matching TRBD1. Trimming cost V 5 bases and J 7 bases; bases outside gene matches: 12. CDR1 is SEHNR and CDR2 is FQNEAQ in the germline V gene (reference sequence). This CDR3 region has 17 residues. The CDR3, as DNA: TGTGCCAGCAGCGTCCACAGGGGGCACGTACGGAATTCACCCCTCCACTTT. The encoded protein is CASSVHRGHVRNSPLHF. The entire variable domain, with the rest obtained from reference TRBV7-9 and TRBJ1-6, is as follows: DTGVSQNPRHKITKRGQNVTFRCDPISEHNRLYWYRQTLGQGPEFLTYFQNEAQLEKSRLLSDRFSAERPKGSFSTLEIQRTEQGDSAMYLCASSVHRGHVRNSPLHFGNGTRLTVT.

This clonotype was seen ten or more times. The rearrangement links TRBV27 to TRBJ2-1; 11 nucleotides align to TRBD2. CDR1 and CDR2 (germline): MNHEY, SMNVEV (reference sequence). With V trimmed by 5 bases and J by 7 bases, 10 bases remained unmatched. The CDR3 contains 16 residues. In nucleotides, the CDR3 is TGTGCCAGCAGTCGTCGCGGGACTAGCGGAAGGAATGAGCAGTTCTTC. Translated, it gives CASSRRGTSGRNEQFF.

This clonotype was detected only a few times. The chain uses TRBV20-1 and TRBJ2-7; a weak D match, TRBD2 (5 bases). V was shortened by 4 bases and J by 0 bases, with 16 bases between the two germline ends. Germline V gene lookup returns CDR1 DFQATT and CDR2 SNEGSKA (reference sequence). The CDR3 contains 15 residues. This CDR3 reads CSAKDWEPSSYEQYF. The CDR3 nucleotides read TGCAGTGCTAAGGATTGGGAGCCAAGCTCCTACGAGCAGTACTTC.

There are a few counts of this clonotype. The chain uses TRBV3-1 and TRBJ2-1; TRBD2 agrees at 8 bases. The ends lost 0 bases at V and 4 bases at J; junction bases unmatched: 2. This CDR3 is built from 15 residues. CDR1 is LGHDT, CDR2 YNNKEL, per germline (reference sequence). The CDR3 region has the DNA TGTGCCAGCAGCCAAGAAACTAGCGGATACAATGAGCAGTTCTTC. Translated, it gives CASSQETSGYNEQFF.

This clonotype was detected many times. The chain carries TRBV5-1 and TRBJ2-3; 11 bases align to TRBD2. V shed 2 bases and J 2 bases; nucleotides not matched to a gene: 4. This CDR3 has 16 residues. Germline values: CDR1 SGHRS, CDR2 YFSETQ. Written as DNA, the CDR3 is TGCGCCAGCAGCTTTTCGGGACTAGCGGCCACAGATACGCAGTATTTT. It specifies CASSFSGLAATDTQYF. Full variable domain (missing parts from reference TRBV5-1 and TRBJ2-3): KAGVTQTPRYLIKTRGQQVTLSCSPISGHRSVSWYQQTPGQGLQFLFEYFSETQRNKGNFPGRFSGRQFSNSRSEMNVSTLELGDSALYLCASSFSGLAATDTQYFGPGTRLTVL.

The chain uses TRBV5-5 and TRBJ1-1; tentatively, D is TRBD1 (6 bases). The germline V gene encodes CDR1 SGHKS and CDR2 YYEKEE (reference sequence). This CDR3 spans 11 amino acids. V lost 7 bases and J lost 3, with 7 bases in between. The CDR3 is CASRQDTEAFF. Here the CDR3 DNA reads TGTGCCAGCCGACAGGACACTGAAGCTTTCTTT. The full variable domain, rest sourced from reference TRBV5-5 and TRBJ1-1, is DAGVTQSPTHLIKTRGQQVTLRCSPISGHKSVSWYQQVLGQGPQFIFQYYEKEERGRGNFPDRFSARQFPNYSSELNVNALLLGDSALYLCASRQDTEAFFGQGTRLTVV.

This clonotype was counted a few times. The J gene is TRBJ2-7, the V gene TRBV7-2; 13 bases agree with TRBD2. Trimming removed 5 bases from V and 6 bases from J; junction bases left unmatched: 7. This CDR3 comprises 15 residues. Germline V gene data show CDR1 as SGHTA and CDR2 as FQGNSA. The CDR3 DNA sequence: TGTGCCAGCAGCCCCGGACTAGCGGGAGCTGGCGAGCAGTACTTC. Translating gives CASSPGLAGAGEQYF.

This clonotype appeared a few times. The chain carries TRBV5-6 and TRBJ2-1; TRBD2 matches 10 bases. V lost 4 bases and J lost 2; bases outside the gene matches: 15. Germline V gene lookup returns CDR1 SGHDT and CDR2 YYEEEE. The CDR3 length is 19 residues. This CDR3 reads CASSTEGASGRGAYNEQFF. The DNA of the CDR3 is TGTGCCAGCAGCACGGAGGGGGCTAGCGGGAGAGGCGCCTACAATGAGCAGTTCTTC.

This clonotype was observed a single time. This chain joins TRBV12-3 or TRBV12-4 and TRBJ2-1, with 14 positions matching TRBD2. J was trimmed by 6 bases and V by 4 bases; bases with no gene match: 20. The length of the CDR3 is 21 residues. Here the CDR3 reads CASSSGLAGGISRTHTNEQFF. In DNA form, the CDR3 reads TGTGCCAGCAGTTCTGGACTAGCGGGAGGAATCTCTCGCACACACACCAATGAGCAGTTCTTC.

The DNA for the CDR3 is TGTGCCAGCAGCTCGACAGGGACTGAAAACACCATATATTTT. Translating gives CASSSTGTENTIYF. V and J are TRBV7-9 and TRBJ1-3; 7 bases agree with TRBD1. CDR1 SEHNR and CDR2 FQNEAQ come from the germline V gene (reference sequence). There are 14 residues in the CDR3. Trimming cost V 4 bases and J 6 bases; bases outside gene matches: 6.

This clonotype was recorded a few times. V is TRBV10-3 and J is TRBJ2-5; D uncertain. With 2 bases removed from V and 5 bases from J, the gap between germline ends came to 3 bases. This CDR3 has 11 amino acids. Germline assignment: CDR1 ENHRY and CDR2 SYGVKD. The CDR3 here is CAISEGETQYF. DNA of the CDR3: TGTGCCATCAGTGAGGGTGAGACCCAGTACTTC.